This TCR beta chain came from a study of blood T cell repertoires in COVID-19 (TCRdb year 2020). With respect to the entire study: Samples from collaborators originated in the United States, Italy and Spain and spanned both the acute and convalescent phases of COVID-19. The prospective study material was composed of cDNA or gDNA derived from T cells, B-cell-depleted T cells, or PBMCs. Deeply sampled blood TCRbeta repertoires from subjects exposed to, actively infected with, or recovered from COVID-19 were included in the dataset. The repertoires were released in a freely available public database meant as a resource for research on the immune response to SARS-CoV-2. Samples came from the ongoing ImmuneRACE study (first 160 participants) plus 1,254 subjects from 6 global collaborators. Nearly every sample came with metadata listing a de-identified subject ID, COVID-19 status, age in years and sex. Where available, HLA class I and class II types were taken from metadata supplied by the sample provider and were not determined by assay-based typing.

Whole blood was collected in K2EDTA tubes by collaborating institutions according to the institutions' own protocols. For TCRbeta analysis, collaborators shipped samples as frozen whole blood, isolated PBMCs, or DNA extracted from either of those sample types. The immunoSEQ Assay, a bias-controlled multiplex PCR, was used to amplify TCRbeta CDR3 regions from genomic DNA. Under the source paper's analysis protocol: The number of nucleated cells in each sample was estimated by amplification of reference gene primers within the assay. Sequence reads were collapsed and filtered to measure the absolute abundance of every unique TCRbeta CDR3 rearrangement. For each sample, productive Simpson clonality was calculated as the square root of Simpson's diversity index across productive rearrangements. TCRdb took over this immuneACCESS table, retaining in-frame rearrangements with V and J assigned. Such tables are incomplete; in checked studies, under half of the missing clones stem from an unresolved V gene, and the remainder is unexplained. V, J and clone size were drawn from that table, and D and trimming were deduced from the DNA. The sample yields approximately 11,000 clones; around four fifths were counted once. The biggest ten clones account for roughly 12% of the sample.

For this clone: Its antigen remains unidentified. Per-nucleotide qualities are absent, and no much larger clonotype sits a single base away.

Study-wide conclusions, independent of this receptor: The amount of clinical and demographic metadata varied by source and participant and was provided uncurated.

The CDR1 and CDR2 encoded by the germline V gene are MGHRA and YSYEKL. Inclusive of the bounding cysteine and phenylalanine, the CDR3 is 14 residues long. The only DNA kept is the CDR3, 42 bases in frame from the first base. The junction shows trimming of 2 bases on V and 1 base on J, plus 9 bases between the germline ends. The sequence was obtained from a human donor in a cohort sampled during active COVID-19. This receptor chain uses TRBV4-1 and TRBJ2-7; the D gene is perhaps TRBD1, on 6 matching bases. Sequenced: peripheral blood. CDR3 loop: CASSQRRGSYEQYF. The DNA sequence follows: TGCGCCAGCAGCCAACGCAGGGGTTCCTACGAGCAGTACTTC.